This TCR beta chain was documented in a study of blood T cell repertoires in COVID-19. V lost 2 bases to trimming and J lost 6 bases; unmatched junction nucleotides: 3. This CDR3 is 13 amino acids long. Germline loops: CDR1 SGHRS, CDR2 YFSETQ. Sequencing was performed with immunoSEQ multiplex PCR; in TCRdb, only in-frame clones are kept and a portion is missing. The repertoire consists of over 100,000 clones, with 75% to 95% occurring once and the leading ten covering around 6%. The clonotype originates from a human donor in a cohort sampled during active COVID-19. Sequenced sample: peripheral blood. V is TRBV5-1 and J is TRBJ1-2; TRBD1 matches 8 bases. The CDR3 sequence is CASSFQGAHGYTF. The CDR3 DNA is TGCGCCAGCAGCTTTCAGGGGGCGCATGGCTACACCTTC.